These T cell receptor beta chains were read from a single sample in a study of Graves' ophthalmopathy and Graves' hyperthyroidism. Each CDR3 protein gets one entry after TCRdb re-called the multiplex PCR reads with MiXCR. This sample has about 500,000 distinct CDR3 sequences; approximately 15% occur once, and the top ten carry about 10%. The sequencing sample was made of blood. Every receptor here comes from a woman in her twenties or thirties with Graves' ophthalmopathy. Both conserved end residues are part of each CDR3. The D gene is left open where the match is weak. The size field reads once, few, many, or a class for an expanded clone.

clone_size	v_call	d_call	j_call	cdr3_aa	cdr3_nt
many	TRBV6-1	TRBD2	TRBJ2-2	CASGMGGIPGELFF	TGTGCCAGCGGTATGGGAGGGATCCCCGGGGAGCTGTTTTTT
many	TRBV27	TRBD1	TRBJ1-1	CASSRTGRTVWDTEAFF	TGTGCCAGCAGTCGGACAGGGAGGACTGTGTGGGACACTGAAGCTTTCTTT
many	TRBV28	TRBD1	TRBJ2-6	CASSLWGQDNSGANVLTF	TGTGCCAGCAGTTTATGGGGACAGGATAACTCTGGGGCCAACGTCCTGACTTTC
many	TRBV12-3/TRBV12-4	TRBD2	TRBJ2-2	CASKPLADTGELFF	TGTGCCAGCAAACCACTAGCGGACACCGGGGAGCTGTTTTTT
many	TRBV30	TRBD1	TRBJ2-7	CAWNRGHEQYF	TGTGCCTGGAACAGGGGCCACGAGCAGTACTTC
many	TRBV6-1	.	TRBJ2-5	CASSGTLGSGETQYF	TGTGCCAGCAGTGGTACCCTGGGGTCCGGGGAGACCCAGTACTTC
many	TRBV20-1	TRBD1	TRBJ1-1	CSARDRARGGTEAFF	TGCAGTGCTAGAGATCGAGCCAGGGGGGGCACTGAAGCTTTCTTT
many	TRBV20-1	.	TRBJ1-2	CSASLGGAGGYTF	TGCAGTGCTAGTTTAGGGGGGGCAGGTGGCTACACCTTC
few	TRBV25-1	.	TRBJ2-4	CASSEQGAKNIQYF	TGTGCCAGCAGTGAACAAGGCGCCAAAAACATTCAGTACTTC
few	TRBV6-2/TRBV6-3	.	TRBJ2-5	CASNPTVQETQYF	TGTGCCAGCAACCCGACAGTCCAAGAGACCCAGTACTTC
few	TRBV5-1	TRBD1	TRBJ2-5	CASSIGTGKETQYF	TGCGCCAGCAGCATCGGGACAGGGAAAGAGACCCAGTACTTC
many	TRBV2	TRBD1	TRBJ1-6	CASSTPGTGVDGHNSPLHF	TGTGCCAGCAGTACTCCTGGGACAGGTGTGGACGGACATAATTCACCCCTCCACTTT
few	TRBV5-1	.	TRBJ1-2	CASSLALADGYTF	TGCGCCAGCAGCTTGGCCCTCGCCGATGGCTACACCTTC
many	TRBV27	TRBD1	TRBJ1-1	CASKWTGGPTEAFF	TGTGCCAGCAAGTGGACAGGGGGCCCCACTGAAGCTTTCTTT
many	TRBV2	.	TRBJ1-2	CASSWAGEGGYTF	TGTGCCAGCAGTTGGGCAGGGGAAGGGGGCTACACCTTC
many	TRBV12-3/TRBV12-4	TRBD2	TRBJ2-5	CASSLPLAGGQETQYF	TGTGCCAGCAGTTTACCCCTAGCGGGGGGTCAAGAGACCCAGTACTTC